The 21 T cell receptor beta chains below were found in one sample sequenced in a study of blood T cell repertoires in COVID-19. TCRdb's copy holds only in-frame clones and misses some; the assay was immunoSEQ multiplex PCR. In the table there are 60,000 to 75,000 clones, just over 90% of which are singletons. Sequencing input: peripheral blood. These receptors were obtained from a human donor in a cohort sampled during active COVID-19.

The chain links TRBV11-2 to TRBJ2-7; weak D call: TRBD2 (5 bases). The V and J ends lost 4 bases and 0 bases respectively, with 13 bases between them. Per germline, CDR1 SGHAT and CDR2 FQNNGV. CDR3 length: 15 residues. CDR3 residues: CASSSLRRSSYEQYF. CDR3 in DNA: TGTGCCAGCAGCTCCCTCCGGAGGAGCTCCTACGAGCAGTACTTC.

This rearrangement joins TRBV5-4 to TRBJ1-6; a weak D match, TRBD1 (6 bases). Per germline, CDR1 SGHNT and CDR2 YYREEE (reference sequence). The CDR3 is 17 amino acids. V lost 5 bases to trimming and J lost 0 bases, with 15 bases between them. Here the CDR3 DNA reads TGTGCCAGCAGGCGACGGGACACTAGCTCCTATAATTCACCCCTCCACTTT. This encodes CASRRRDTSSYNSPLHF.

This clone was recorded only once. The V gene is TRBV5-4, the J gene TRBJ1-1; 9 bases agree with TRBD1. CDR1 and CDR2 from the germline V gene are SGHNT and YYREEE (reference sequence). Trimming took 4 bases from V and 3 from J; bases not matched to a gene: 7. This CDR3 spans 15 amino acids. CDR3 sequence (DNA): TGTGCCAGCAGCGGGGGACAGGGAGCGCACACTGAAGCTTTCTTT. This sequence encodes CASSGGQGAHTEAFF.

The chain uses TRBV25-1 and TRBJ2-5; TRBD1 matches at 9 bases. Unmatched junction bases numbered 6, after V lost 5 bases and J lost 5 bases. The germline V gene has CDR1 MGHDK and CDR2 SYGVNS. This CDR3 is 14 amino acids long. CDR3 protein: CASSRTGGRETQYF. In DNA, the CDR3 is TGTGCCAGCAGTCGAACAGGGGGCCGGGAGACCCAGTACTTC.

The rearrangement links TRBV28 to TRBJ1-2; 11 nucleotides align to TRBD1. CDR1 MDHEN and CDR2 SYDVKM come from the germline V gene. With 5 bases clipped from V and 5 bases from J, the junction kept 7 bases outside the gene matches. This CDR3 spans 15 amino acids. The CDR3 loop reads CASSIPGQGGYGYTF. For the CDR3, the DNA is TGTGCCAGCAGTATCCCGGGACAGGGGGGATATGGCTACACCTTC.

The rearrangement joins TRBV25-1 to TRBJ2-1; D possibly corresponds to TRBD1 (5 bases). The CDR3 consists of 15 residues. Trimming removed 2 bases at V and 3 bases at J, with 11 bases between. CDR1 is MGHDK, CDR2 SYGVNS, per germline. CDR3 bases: TGTGCCAGCAGTGAAACAGGCTACCACTACAATGAGCAGTTCTTC. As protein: CASSETGYHYNEQFF.

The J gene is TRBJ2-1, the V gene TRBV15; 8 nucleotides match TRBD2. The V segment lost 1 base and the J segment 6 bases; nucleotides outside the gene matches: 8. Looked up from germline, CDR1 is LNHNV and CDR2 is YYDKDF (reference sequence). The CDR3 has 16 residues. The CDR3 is CATSRGPGRDSNEQFF. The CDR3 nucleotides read TGTGCCACCAGCAGAGGGCCCGGGAGGGACTCCAATGAGCAGTTCTTC.

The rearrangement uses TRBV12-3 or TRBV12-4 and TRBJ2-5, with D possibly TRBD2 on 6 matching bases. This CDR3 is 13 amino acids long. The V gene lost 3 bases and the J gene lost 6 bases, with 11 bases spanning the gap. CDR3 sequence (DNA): TGTGCCAGCAGTTTCGGAGGGCCGCAGACCCAGTACTTC. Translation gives CASSFGGPQTQYF.

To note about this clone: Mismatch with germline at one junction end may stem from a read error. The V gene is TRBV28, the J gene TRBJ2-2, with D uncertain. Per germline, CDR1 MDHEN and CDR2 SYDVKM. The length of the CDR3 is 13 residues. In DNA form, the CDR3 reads TGTGCCAGCAGTTTACAGAACCCCGGGGAGCTGTTTTTT. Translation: CASSLQNPGELFF.

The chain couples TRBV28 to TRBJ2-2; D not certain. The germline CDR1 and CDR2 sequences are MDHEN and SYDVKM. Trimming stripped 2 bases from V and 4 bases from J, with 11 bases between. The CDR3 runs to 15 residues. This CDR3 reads CASSLMVPSTGELFF. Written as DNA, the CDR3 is TGTGCCAGCAGTTTAATGGTCCCCAGCACCGGGGAGCTGTTTTTT. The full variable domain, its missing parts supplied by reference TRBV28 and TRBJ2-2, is DVKVTQSSRYLVKRTGEKVFLECVQDMDHENMFWYRQDPGLGLRLIYFSYDVKMKEKGDIPEGYSVSREKKERFSLILESASTNQTSMYLCASSLMVPSTGELFFGEGSRLTVL.

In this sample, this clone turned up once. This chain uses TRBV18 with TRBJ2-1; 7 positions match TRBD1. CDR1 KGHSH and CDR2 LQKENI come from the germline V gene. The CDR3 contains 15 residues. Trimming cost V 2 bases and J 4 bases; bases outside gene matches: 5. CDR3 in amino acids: CASSPSRDRYNEQFF. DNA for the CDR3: TGTGCCAGCTCACCATCTCGGGACAGATACAATGAGCAGTTCTTC.

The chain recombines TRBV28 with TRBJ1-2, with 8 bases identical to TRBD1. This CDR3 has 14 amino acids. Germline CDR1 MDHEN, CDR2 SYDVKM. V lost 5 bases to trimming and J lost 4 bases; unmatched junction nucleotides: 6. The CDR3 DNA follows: TGTGCCAGCAGTATGCCCGGGACAGGCTATGGCTACACCTTC. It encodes CASSMPGTGYGYTF.

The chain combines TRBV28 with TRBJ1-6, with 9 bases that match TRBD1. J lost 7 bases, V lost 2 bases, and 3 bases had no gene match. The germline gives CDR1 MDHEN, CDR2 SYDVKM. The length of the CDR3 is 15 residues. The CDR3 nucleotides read TGTGCCAGCAGTTTACAGGGACAGGGCAATTCACCCCTCCACTTT. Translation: CASSLQGQGNSPLHF.

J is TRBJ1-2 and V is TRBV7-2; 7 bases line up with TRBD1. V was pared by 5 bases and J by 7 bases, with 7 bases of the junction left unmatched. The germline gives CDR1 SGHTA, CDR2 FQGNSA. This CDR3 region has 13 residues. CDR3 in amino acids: CASSRLQGSGYTF. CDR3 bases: TGTGCCAGCAGCCGGTTACAGGGGAGTGGCTACACCTTC.

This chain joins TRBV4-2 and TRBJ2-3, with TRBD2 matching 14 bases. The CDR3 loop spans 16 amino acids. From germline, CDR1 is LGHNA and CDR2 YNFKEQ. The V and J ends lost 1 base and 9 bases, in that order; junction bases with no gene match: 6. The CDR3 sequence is CASSQVTSGRADTQYF. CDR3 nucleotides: TGTGCCAGCAGCCAAGTGACTAGCGGGAGGGCCGACACGCAGTATTTT.

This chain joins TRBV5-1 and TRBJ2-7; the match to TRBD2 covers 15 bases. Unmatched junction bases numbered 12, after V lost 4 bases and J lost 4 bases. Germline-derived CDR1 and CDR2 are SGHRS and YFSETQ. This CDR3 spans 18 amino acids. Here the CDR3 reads CASSLTNPGTSGRYEQYF. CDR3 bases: TGCGCCAGCAGCCTTACCAACCCCGGGACTAGCGGGAGGTACGAGCAGTACTTC.

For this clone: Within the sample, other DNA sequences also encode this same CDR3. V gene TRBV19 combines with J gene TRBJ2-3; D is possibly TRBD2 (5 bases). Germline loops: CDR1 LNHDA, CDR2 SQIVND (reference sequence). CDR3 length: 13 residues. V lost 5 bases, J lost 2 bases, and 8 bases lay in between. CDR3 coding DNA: TGTGCCAGTAGTCCCGGGAACACAGATACGCAGTATTTT. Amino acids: CASSPGNTDTQYF.

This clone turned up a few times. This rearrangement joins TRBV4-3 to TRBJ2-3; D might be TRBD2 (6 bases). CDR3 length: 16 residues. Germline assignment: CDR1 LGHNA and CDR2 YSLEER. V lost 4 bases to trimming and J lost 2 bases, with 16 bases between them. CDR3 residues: CASSPLGSGATDTQYF. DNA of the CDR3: TGCGCCAGCAGCCCCTTGGGTAGCGGCGCCACAGATACGCAGTATTTT.

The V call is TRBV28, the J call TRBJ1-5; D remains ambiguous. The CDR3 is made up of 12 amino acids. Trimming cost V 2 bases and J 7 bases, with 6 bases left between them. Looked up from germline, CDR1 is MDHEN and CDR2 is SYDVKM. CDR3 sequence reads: CASSLRGQPQHF. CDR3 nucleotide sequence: TGTGCCAGCAGTTTAAGAGGACAGCCCCAGCATTTT.

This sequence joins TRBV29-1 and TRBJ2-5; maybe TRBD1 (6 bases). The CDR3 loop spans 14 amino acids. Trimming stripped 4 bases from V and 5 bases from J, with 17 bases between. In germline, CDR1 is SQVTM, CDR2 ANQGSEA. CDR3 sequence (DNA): TGCAGCGTTGTAGGGACACACCTTCGGGAGACCCAGTACTTC. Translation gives CSVVGTHLRETQYF. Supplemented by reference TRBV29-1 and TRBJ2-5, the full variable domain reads SAVISQKPSRDICQRGTSLTIQCQVDSQVTMMFWYRQQPGQSLTLIATANQGSEATYESGFVIDKFPISRPNLTFSTLTVSNMSPEDSSIYLCSVVGTHLRETQYFGPGTRLLVL.

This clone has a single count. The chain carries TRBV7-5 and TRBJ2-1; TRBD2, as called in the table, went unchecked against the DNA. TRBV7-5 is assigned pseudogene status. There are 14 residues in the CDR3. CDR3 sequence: CVRSPRDCYNEQFF. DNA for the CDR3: TGTGTCAGAAGCCCCCGGGACTGCTACAATGAGCAGTTCTTC.